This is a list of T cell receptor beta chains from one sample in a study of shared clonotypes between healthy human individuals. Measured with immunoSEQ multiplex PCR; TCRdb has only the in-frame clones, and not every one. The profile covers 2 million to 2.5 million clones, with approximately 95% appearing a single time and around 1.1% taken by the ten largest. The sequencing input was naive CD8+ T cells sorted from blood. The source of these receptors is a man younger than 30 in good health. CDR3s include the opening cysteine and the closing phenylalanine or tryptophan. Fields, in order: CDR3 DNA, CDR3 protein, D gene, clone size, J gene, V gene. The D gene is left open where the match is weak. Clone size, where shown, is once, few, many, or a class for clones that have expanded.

cdr3_nt: TGTGCCAGTACCGGGCGGTCCTCGAACACCGGGGAGCTGTTTTTT; cdr3_aa: CASTGRSSNTGELFF; d_call: -; clone_size: -; j_call: TRBJ2-2; v_call: TRBV19
cdr3_nt: TGTGCCAGCAGTTGGGACAGTGGAGCCTACAATGAGCAGTTCTTC; cdr3_aa: CASSWDSGAYNEQFF; d_call: TRBD1; clone_size: -; j_call: TRBJ2-1; v_call: TRBV27
cdr3_nt: TGTGCCAGCAGCTTGGAGTTGGGGGGCCTCGCAGATACGCAGTATTTT; cdr3_aa: CASSLELGGLADTQYF; d_call: -; clone_size: -; j_call: TRBJ2-3; v_call: TRBV5-5
cdr3_nt: TGCGCCAGCAGTGAAAGCTCCTACAATGAGCAGTTCTTC; cdr3_aa: CASSESSYNEQFF; d_call: -; clone_size: once; j_call: TRBJ2-1; v_call: TRBV10-2
cdr3_nt: TGTGCCAGCAGTCAAGGTGGGGAGTCCTACGAGCAGTACTTC; cdr3_aa: CASSQGGESYEQYF; d_call: -; clone_size: -; j_call: TRBJ2-7; v_call: TRBV6-6
cdr3_nt: TGTGCCAGCAGCGGACAGTTCGCGAACACCGGGGAGCTGTTTTTT; cdr3_aa: CASSGQFANTGELFF; d_call: -; clone_size: -; j_call: TRBJ2-2; v_call: TRBV27
cdr3_nt: TGTGCCAGCTCACCACCTCTGGGGGCAATCAAGCCCCAGCATTTT; cdr3_aa: CASSPPLGAIKPQHF; d_call: -; clone_size: -; j_call: TRBJ1-5; v_call: TRBV18
cdr3_nt: TGCGCCAGCAGCTTGGGCGGCGGGGGTATCTCCTACGAGCAGTACTTC; cdr3_aa: CASSLGGGGISYEQYF; d_call: TRBD2; clone_size: -; j_call: TRBJ2-7; v_call: TRBV5-1
cdr3_nt: TGCGCCAGCAGCCTCCGGGGCGGGGGGGCGAATGAGCAGTTCTTC; cdr3_aa: CASSLRGGGANEQFF; d_call: TRBD2; clone_size: -; j_call: TRBJ2-1; v_call: TRBV4-3
cdr3_nt: TGTGCCAGCAGTCCCCTGACTAGCGGCTACGAGCAGTACTTC; cdr3_aa: CASSPLTSGYEQYF; d_call: TRBD2; clone_size: -; j_call: TRBJ2-7; v_call: TRBV6-1
cdr3_nt: TGTGCCAGCAGTGGTGATCCGGGACAGGGACTTAATGAAAAACTGTTTTTT; cdr3_aa: CASSGDPGQGLNEKLFF; d_call: TRBD1; clone_size: -; j_call: TRBJ1-4; v_call: TRBV2
cdr3_nt: TGTGCCTGGAGTATCACAGGGCTACTAGCGGGAGCTCCTGAGCAGTTCTTC; cdr3_aa: CAWSITGLLAGAPEQFF; d_call: TRBD2; clone_size: -; j_call: TRBJ2-1; v_call: TRBV30
cdr3_nt: TGTGCCAGCAGCTTAGTTGGACTAGCGGGAGAGCAAGAGACCCAGTACTTC; cdr3_aa: CASSLVGLAGEQETQYF; d_call: TRBD2; clone_size: -; j_call: TRBJ2-5; v_call: TRBV7-9
cdr3_nt: TGCAGCGTCATGTGGGGGTCTGGAAACACCATATATTTT; cdr3_aa: CSVMWGSGNTIYF; d_call: -; clone_size: -; j_call: TRBJ1-3; v_call: TRBV29-1
cdr3_nt: TGTGCCAGCAGCTTAAGTTGGAACAGCCCCTACGAGCAGTACTTC; cdr3_aa: CASSLSWNSPYEQYF; d_call: -; clone_size: -; j_call: TRBJ2-7; v_call: TRBV11-2
cdr3_nt: TGTGCCAGCAGCCAATACAACAGGGGGGGGAATGAAAAACTGTTTTTT; cdr3_aa: CASSQYNRGGNEKLFF; d_call: TRBD1; clone_size: -; j_call: TRBJ1-4; v_call: TRBV14